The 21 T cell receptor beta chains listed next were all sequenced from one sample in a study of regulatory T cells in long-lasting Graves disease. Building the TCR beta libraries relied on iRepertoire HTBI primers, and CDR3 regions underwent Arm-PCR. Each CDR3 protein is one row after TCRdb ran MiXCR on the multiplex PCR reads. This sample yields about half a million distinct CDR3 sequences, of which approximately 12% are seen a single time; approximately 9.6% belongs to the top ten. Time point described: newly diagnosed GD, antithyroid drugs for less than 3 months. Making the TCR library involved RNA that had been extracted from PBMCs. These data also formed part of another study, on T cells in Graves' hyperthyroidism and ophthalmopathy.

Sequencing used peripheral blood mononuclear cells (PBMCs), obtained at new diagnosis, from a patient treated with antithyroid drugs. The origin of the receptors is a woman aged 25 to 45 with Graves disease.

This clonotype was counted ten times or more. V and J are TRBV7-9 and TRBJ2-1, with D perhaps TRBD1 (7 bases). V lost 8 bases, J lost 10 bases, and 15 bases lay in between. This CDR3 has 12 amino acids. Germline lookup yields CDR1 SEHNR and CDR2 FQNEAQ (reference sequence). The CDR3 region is CASVASGGEQFF. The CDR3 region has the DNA TGTGCCAGCGTAGCTTCAGGGGGGGAGCAGTTCTTC.

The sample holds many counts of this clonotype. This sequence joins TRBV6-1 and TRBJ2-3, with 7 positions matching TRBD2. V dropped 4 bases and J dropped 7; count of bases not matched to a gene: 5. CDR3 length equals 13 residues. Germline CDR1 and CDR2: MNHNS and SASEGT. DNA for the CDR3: TGTGCCAGCAGTGCCCGGGACTATTATACGCAGTATTTT. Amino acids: CASSARDYYTQYF.

For the CDR3, the DNA is TGTGCCAGCAGCTACCTCGACTTGGGGGAAGCTTTCTTT. Its protein is CASSYLDLGEAFF. This chain joins TRBV7-8 and TRBJ1-1; no reliable D call. CDR1 SGHVS and CDR2 FQNEAQ come from the germline V gene. V was trimmed by 4 bases and J by 8 bases, leaving 14 bases between them. The CDR3 runs 13 residues.

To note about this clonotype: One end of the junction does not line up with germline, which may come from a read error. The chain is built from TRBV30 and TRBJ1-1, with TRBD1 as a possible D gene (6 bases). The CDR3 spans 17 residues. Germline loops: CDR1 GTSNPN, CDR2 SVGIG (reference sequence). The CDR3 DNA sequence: TGTGCCGGGAGGGGGGGGAGCGTTGGGGGGCCGAACACTGAAGCTTTCTTT. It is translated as CAGRGGSVGGPNTEAFF.

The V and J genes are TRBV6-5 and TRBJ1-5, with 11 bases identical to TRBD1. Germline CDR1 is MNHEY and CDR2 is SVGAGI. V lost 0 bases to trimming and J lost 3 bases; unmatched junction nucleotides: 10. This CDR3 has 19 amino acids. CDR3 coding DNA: TGTGCCAGCAGTTACTCAAGGGACAGGGGGTCGCGATTCAATCAGCCCCAGCATTTT. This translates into CASSYSRDRGSRFNQPQHF.

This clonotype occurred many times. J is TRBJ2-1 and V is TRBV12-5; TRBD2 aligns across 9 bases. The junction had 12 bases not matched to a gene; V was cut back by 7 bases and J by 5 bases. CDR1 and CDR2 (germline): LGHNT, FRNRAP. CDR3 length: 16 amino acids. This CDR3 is CASAPPGLARDNEQFF. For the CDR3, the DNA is TGTGCTAGTGCCCCTCCGGGACTAGCTAGAGACAATGAGCAGTTCTTC.

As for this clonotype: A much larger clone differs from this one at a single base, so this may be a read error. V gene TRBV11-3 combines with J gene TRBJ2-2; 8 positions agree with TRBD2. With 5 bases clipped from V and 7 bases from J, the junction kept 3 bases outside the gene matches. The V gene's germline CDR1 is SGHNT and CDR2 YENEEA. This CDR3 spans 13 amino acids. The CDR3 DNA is TGTGCCAGCAGCCAACGGGGGGGCGGGGAGCTGTTTTTT. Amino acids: CASSQRGGGELFF.

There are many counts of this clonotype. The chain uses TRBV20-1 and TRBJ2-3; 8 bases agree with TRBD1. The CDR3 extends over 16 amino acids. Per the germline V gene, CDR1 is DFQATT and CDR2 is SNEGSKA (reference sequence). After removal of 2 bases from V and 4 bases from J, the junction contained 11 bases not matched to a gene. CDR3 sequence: CSARMGPGGKADTQYF. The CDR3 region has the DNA TGCAGTGCTAGAATGGGGCCAGGGGGCAAAGCAGATACGCAGTATTTT.

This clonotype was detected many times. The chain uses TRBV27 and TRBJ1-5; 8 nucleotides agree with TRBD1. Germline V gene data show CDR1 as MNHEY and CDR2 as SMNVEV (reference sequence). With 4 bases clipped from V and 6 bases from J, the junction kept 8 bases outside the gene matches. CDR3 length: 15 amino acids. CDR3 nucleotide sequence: TGTGCCAGCAGTTCTCAGGGGGCTCCTCCTCAGCCCCAGCATTTT. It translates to CASSSQGAPPQPQHF.

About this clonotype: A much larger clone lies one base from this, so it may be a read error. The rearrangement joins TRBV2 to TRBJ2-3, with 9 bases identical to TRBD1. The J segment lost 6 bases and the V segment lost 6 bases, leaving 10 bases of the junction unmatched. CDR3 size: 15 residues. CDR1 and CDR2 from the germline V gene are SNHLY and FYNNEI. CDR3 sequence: CASRKTGTGSDTQYF. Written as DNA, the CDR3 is TGTGCCAGCAGAAAAACCGGGACAGGGTCGGATACGCAGTATTTT.

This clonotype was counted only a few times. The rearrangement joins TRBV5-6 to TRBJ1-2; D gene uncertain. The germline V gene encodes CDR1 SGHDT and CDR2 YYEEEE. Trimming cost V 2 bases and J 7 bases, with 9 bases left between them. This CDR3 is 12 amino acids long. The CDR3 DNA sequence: TGTGCCAGCAGCTTTTTTGGGAGTGGCTACACCTTC. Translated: CASSFFGSGYTF.

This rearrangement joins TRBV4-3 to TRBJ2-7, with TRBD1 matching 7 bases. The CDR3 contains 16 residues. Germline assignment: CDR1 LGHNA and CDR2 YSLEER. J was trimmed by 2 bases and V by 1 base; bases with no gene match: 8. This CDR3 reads CASSQVLNRGTYEQYF. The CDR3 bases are TGCGCCAGCAGCCAAGTACTAAACAGGGGAACCTACGAGCAGTACTTC.

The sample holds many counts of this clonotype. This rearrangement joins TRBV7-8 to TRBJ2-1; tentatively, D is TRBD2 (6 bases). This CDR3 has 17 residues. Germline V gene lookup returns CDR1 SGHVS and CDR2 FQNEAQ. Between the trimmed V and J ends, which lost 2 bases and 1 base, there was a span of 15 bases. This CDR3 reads CASSLTRAAGSYNEQFF. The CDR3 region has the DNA TGTGCCAGCAGCTTAACCCGGGCAGCGGGTTCCTACAATGAGCAGTTCTTC.

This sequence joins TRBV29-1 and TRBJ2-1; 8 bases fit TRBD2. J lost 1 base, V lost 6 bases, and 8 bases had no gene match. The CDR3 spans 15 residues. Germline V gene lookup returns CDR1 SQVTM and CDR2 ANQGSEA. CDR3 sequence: CSVGHSGTSYNEQFF. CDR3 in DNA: TGCAGCGTCGGCCATAGCGGGACTTCCTACAATGAGCAGTTCTTC.

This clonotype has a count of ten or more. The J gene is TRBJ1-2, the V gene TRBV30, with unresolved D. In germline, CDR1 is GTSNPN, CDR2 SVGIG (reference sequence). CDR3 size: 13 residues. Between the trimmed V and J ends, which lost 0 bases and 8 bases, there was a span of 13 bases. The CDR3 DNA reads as TGTGCCTGGAGTGTCCGGACCCATGGGGGCTACACCTTC. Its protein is CAWSVRTHGGYTF.

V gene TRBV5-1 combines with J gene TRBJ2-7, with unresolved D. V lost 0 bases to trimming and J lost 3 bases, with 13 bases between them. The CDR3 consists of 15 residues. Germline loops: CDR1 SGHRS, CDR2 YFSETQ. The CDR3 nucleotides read TGCGCCAGCAGCTTGGACCCGGAGCCCTACTACGAGCAGTACTTC. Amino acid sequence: CASSLDPEPYYEQYF.

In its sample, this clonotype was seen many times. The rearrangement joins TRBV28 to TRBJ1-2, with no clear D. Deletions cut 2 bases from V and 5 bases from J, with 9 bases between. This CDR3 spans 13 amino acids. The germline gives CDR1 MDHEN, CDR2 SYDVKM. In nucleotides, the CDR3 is TGTGCCAGCAGTTTAGTGCAGACTTATGGCTACACCTTC. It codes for CASSLVQTYGYTF.

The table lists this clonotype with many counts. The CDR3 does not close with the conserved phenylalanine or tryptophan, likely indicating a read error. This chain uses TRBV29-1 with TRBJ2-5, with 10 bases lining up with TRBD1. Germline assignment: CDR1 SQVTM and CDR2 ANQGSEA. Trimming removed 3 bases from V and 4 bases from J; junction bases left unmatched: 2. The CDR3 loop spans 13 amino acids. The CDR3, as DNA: TGCAGCGTTGAGGGACAGGGGTTAGAGACCCAGTACCTC. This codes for CSVEGQGLETQYL.

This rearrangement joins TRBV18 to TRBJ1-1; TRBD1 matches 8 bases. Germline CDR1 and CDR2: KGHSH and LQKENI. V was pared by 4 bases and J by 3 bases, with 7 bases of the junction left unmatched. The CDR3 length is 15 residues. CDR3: CASSLGTGIYTEAFF. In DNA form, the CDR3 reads TGTGCCAGCTCACTAGGGACAGGAATCTACACTGAAGCTTTCTTT.

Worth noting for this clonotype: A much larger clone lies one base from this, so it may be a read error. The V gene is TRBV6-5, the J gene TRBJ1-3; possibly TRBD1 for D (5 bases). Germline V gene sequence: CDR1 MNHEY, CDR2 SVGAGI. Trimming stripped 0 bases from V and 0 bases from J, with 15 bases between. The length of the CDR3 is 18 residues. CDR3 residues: CASSYSRDAFYSGNTIYF. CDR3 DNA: TGTGCCAGCAGTTACTCTCGGGACGCCTTCTACTCTGGAAACACCATATATTTT.

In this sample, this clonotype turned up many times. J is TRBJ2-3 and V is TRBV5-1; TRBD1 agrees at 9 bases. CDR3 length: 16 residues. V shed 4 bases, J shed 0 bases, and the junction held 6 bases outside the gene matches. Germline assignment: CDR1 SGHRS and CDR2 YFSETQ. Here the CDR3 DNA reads TGCGCCAGCAGCCCTATGACAGGGGGAAGCACAGATACGCAGTATTTT. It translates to CASSPMTGGSTDTQYF.